This T cell receptor (beta chain) is from a study of blood T cells in healthy people across ages. Study results and caveats: A roughly linear age-dependent decrease characterized TCR beta diversity per million T cells.

Details on this clonotype: Its target is not known.

Through a sample-barcoded 5' primer and a J-beta primer mix, a second PCR was run for roughly 6 to 11 cycles. Each cDNA molecule was tagged by a template-switch adaptor with 12 random nucleotides. TCRdb re-called the 5' RACE reads with MiXCR, one entry per CDR3 protein. In the table there are some 760,000 distinct CDR3 sequences, 20% to 25% of which are singletons. V shed 0 bases, J shed 2 bases, and the junction held 7 bases outside the gene matches. The CDR3 is 17 residues long. The germline V gene encodes CDR1 LNHNV and CDR2 YYDKDF (reference sequence). These data also featured in a second study, about T cells of mothers and their children.

The sequenced sample consisted of blood. The receptor's source is a boy between 10 and 17 years old in good health. This rearrangement joins TRBV15 to TRBJ2-3, with TRBD2 matching 8 bases. CDR3 in DNA: TGTGCCACCAGCAGAGACCTCCTAGCGGGCTCCACAGATACGCAGTATTTT. Translating it yields CATSRDLLAGSTDTQYF.